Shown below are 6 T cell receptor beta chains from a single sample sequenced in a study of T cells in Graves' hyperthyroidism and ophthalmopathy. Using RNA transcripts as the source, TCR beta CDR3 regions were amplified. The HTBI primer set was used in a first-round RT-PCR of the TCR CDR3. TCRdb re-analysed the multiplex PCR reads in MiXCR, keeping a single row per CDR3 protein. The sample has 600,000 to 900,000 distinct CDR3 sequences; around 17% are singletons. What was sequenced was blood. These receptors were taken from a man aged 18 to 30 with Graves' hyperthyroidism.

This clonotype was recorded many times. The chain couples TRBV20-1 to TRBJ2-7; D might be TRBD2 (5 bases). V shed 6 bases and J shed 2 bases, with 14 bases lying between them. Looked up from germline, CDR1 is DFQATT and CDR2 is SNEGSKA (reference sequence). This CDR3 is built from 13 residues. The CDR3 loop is CSALDLGPYEQYF. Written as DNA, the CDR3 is TGCAGTGCCCTGGACTTGGGCCCCTACGAGCAGTACTTC.

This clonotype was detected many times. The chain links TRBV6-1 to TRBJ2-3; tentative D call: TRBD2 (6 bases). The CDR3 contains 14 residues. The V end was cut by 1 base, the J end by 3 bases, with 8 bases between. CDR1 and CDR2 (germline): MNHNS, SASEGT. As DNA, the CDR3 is TGTGCCAGCAGTGAAGGACTAGAAACAGATACGCAGTATTTT. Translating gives CASSEGLETDTQYF.

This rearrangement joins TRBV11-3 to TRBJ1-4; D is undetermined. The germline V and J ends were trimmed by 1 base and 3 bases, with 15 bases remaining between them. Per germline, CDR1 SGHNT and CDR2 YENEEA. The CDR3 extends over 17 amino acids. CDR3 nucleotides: TGTGCCAGCAGCTTAGGGGCAATACAAACGCCTAATGAAAAACTGTTTTTT. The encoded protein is CASSLGAIQTPNEKLFF.

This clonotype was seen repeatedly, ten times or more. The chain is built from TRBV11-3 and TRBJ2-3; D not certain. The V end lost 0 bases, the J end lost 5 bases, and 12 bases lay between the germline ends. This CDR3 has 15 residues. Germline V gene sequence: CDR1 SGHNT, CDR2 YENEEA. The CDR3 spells CASSLDRGAGDTQYF. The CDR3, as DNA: TGTGCCAGCAGCTTAGATCGAGGTGCAGGAGATACGCAGTATTTT.

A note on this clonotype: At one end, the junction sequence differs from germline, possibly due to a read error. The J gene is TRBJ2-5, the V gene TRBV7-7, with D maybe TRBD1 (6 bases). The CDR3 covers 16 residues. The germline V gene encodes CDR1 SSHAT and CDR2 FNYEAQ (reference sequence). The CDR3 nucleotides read TGTGCTAGCAGCGCACGGACGGACCCAAGAGGGGGGACCCAGTACTTC. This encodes CASSARTDPRGGTQYF.

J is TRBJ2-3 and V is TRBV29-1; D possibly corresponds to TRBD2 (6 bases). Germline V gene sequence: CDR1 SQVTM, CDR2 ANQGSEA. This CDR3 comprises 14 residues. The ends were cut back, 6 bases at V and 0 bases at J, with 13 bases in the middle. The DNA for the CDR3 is TGCAGCGTGGGGGGACCCGGGAGCACAGATACGCAGTATTTT. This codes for CSVGGPGSTDTQYF.